What follows are 13 T cell receptor beta chains derived from one specimen sequenced in a study of T cell responses to AZD1222 COVID-19 vaccine. Profiling relied on immunoSEQ multiplex PCR, and the TCRdb table lists in-frame clones only, not all of them. The data hold some 54,000 clones, with roughly 85% observed a single time. Material: peripheral blood, obtained on day 0 of AZD1222 vaccination. The receptor set was obtained from an adult in good health.

This chain links TRBV24-1 with TRBJ2-7; maybe TRBD2 (6 bases). The V end lost 2 bases, the J end lost 3 bases, and 7 bases lay between the germline ends. CDR1 KGHDR and CDR2 SFDVKD come from the germline V gene. CDR3 length: 13 residues. As DNA, the CDR3 is TGTGCCACCAGTGATTACGGGGGCTACGAGCAGTACTTC. Translated: CATSDYGGYEQYF.

The gene calls are TRBV5-1 and TRBJ2-1; no clear D gene. The V end was cut by 0 bases, the J end by 6 bases, with 4 bases between. The germline V gene encodes CDR1 SGHRS and CDR2 YFSETQ. CDR3 length: 12 residues. The CDR3 nucleotides are TGCGCCAGCAGCTTGGCCATCAATGAGCAGTTCTTC. This encodes CASSLAINEQFF.

The V gene is TRBV25-1, the J gene TRBJ2-7, with 9 bases identical to TRBD1. Germline lookup yields CDR1 MGHDK and CDR2 SYGVNS. The CDR3 loop spans 15 amino acids. The trim removed 5 bases at V and 1 base at J, leaving 6 bases unmatched. CDR3 sequence (DNA): TGTGCCAGCAGTAACGGACAGGGGCCTTCCTACGAGCAGTACTTC. This gives the protein CASSNGQGPSYEQYF.

The CDR3 nucleotides read TGTGCCAGCAGCCAAGATAGGTGGGGGGAGCAGTACTTC. Translated, it gives CASSQDRWGEQYF. The chain has TRBV3-1 (or the pseudogene TRBV3-2) and TRBJ2-7; D assignment may be TRBD1 or TRBD2 (5 bases each). Germline CDR1 and CDR2: LGHDT and YNNKEL (reference sequence). The CDR3 is made up of 13 amino acids. V was trimmed by 0 bases and J by 7 bases, leaving 10 bases between them.

V gene TRBV20-1 combines with J gene TRBJ2-3; D possibly corresponds to TRBD1 (6 bases). Trimming took 3 bases from V and 4 from J, leaving 14 bases between them. The germline gives CDR1 DFQATT, CDR2 SNEGSKA (reference sequence). The length of the CDR3 is 14 residues. Here the CDR3 reads CSASADRFADTQYF. Here the CDR3 DNA reads TGCAGTGCTAGTGCCGACAGGTTCGCAGATACGCAGTATTTT.

The rearrangement links TRBV18 to TRBJ2-5, with 7 bases fitting TRBD2. The germline V gene encodes CDR1 KGHSH and CDR2 LQKENI. Trimming removed 1 base from V and 1 base from J; junction bases left unmatched: 3. The CDR3 length is 15 residues. The CDR3 is CASSPQGGSQETQYF. CDR3 DNA sequence: TGTGCCAGCTCACCACAGGGAGGGAGCCAAGAGACCCAGTACTTC. Together with reference TRBV18 and TRBJ2-5, the CDR3 gives the full variable domain: NAGVMQNPRHLVRRRGQEARLRCSPMKGHSHVYWYRQLPEEGLKFMVYLQKENIIDESGMPKERFSAEFPKEGPSILRIQQVVRGDSAAYFCASSPQGGSQETQYFGPGTRLLVL.

The rearrangement links TRBV5-6 to TRBJ2-1; D remains ambiguous. V was cut by 0 bases and J by 4 bases, with 2 bases left in between. Germline values: CDR1 SGHDT, CDR2 YYEEEE. The CDR3 runs to 12 residues. The CDR3: CASSLEYNEQFF. The CDR3 DNA sequence: TGTGCCAGCAGCTTGGAATACAATGAGCAGTTCTTC.

In its sample, this clone was seen a few times. The rearrangement uses TRBV4-2 and TRBJ1-3, with 8 bases fitting TRBD1. V shed 3 bases and J 0 bases; nucleotides not matched to a gene: 4. The germline V gene has CDR1 LGHNA and CDR2 YNFKEQ. This CDR3 has 16 residues. DNA of the CDR3: TGTGCCAGCAGCCACCCTGGACAGGGCTCTGGAAACACCATATATTTT. Protein: CASSHPGQGSGNTIYF.

This clone was counted a single time. V is TRBV2 and J is TRBJ1-1, with 9 bases fitting TRBD1. This CDR3 is built from 14 residues. The V segment lost 6 bases and the J segment 0 bases; nucleotides outside the gene matches: 2. CDR1 SNHLY and CDR2 FYNNEI come from the germline V gene. CDR3 DNA: TGTGCCAGCAGCGGACAGGGGTTGAACACTGAAGCTTTCTTT. Its translation is CASSGQGLNTEAFF.

The chain carries TRBV13 and TRBJ2-5, with 8 bases matching TRBD1. V shed 5 bases and J 3 bases; nucleotides not matched to a gene: 11. Per the germline V gene, CDR1 is PRHDT and CDR2 is FYEKMQ (reference sequence). This CDR3 is 16 amino acids long. The CDR3 loop reads CASSPAPGTGEETQYF. The CDR3 nucleotides read TGTGCCAGCAGCCCTGCTCCCGGGACAGGAGAAGAGACCCAGTACTTC.

The gene calls are TRBV6-5 and TRBJ1-6; TRBD1 is a possible D gene (5 bases). V was trimmed by 3 bases and J by 1 base, leaving 10 bases between them. Germline assignment: CDR1 MNHEY and CDR2 SVGAGI. The CDR3 length is 16 residues. CDR3 protein: CASSYSRASYNSPLHF. The CDR3 DNA follows: TGTGCCAGCAGTTATAGCAGGGCTTCCTATAATTCACCCCTCCACTTT.

This clone was recorded once. The rearrangement uses TRBV13 and TRBJ1-2; maybe TRBD1 (5 bases). Germline values: CDR1 PRHDT, CDR2 FYEKMQ (reference sequence). V lost 5 bases to trimming and J lost 6 bases, with 10 bases between them. CDR3 length: 12 residues. The CDR3, as DNA: TGTGCCAGCAGCCACGGGGGGGATGGCTACACCTTC. Its protein product is CASSHGGDGYTF.

The chain is built from TRBV28 and TRBJ1-5, with D unresolved. Trimming took 6 bases from V and 0 from J, leaving 15 bases between them. CDR1 MDHEN and CDR2 SYDVKM come from the germline V gene. CDR3 length equals 16 residues. CDR3 amino acids: CASSLGDNFSNQPQHF. CDR3 nucleotide sequence: TGTGCCAGCAGCCTTGGCGATAACTTTAGCAATCAGCCCCAGCATTTT.